The 3 T cell receptor beta chains below come from one sample, sequenced in a study of blood T cells in healthy people across ages. A second about 6 to 12 cycle PCR used barcoded and J-beta primers. TCRdb reprocessed the 5' RACE reads with MiXCR, giving one entry per CDR3 protein. Of hundreds of thousands of distinct CDR3 sequences listed, roughly 41% were seen once; the top ten hold about 30%. The material sequenced was blood. The receptors here all came from a man aged 80 or over in good health.

With regard to this clonotype: Possible read error: a much larger clone is one base away. The rearrangement uses TRBV7-2 and TRBJ2-7; D may match TRBD1 or TRBD2 (6 bases each). CDR3 length: 16 residues. The germline CDR1 and CDR2 sequences are SGHTA and FQGNSA. Trimming stripped 1 base from V and 4 bases from J, with 17 bases between. The DNA of the CDR3 is TGTGCCAGCAGCTTAGGGATGGCCGGGGGCGGGTACGAGCAGTACTTC. Its translation is CASSLGMAGGGYEQYF.

CDR3 in DNA: TGTGCCAGCAGTGACAGACACGTATCTGGGGCCAACGTCCTGACTTTC. This translates into CASSDRHVSGANVLTF. The chain recombines TRBV6-4 with TRBJ2-6; D gene uncertain. The germline V gene encodes CDR1 MRHNA and CDR2 SNTAGT. The ends were cut back, 2 bases at V and 1 base at J, with 9 bases in the middle. The CDR3 is 16 amino acids.

This clonotype was seen more than once but under ten times. V is TRBV20-1 and J is TRBJ2-2; D is possibly TRBD2 (5 bases). V lost 3 bases to trimming and J lost 4 bases, with 9 bases between them. This CDR3 comprises 13 residues. Germline CDR1 and CDR2: DFQATT and SNEGSKA (reference sequence). The DNA for the CDR3 is TGCAGTGCTAGTCAAGGAGGCACCGGGGAGCTGTTTTTT. It codes for CSASQGGTGELFF.